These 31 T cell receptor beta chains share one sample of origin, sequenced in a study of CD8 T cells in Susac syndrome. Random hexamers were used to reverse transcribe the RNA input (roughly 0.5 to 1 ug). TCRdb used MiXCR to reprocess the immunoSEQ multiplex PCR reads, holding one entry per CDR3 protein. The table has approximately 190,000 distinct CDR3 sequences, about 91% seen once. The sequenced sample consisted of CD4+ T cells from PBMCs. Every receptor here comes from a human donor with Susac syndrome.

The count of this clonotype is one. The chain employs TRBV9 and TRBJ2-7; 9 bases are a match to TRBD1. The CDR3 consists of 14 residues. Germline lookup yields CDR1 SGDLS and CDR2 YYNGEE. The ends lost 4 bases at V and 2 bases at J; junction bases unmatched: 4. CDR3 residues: CASSPQGAPYEQYF. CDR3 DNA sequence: TGTGCCAGCAGCCCACAGGGGGCCCCCTACGAGCAGTACTTC.

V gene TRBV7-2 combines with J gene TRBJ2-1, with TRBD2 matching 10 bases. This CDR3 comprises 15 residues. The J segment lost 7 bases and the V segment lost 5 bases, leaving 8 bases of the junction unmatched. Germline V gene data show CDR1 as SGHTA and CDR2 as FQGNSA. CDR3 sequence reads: CASSPSGRASNEQFF. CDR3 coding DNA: TGTGCCAGCAGCCCCAGCGGGAGGGCCAGTAATGAGCAGTTCTTC.

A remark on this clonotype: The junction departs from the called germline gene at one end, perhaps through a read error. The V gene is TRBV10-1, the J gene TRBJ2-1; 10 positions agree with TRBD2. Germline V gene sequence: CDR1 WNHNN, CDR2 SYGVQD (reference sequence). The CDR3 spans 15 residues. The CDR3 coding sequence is TGCGCCAGAAGTGAGGAGCGGGGGGGCATCAATGAGCAGTTCTTC. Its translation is CARSEERGGINEQFF.

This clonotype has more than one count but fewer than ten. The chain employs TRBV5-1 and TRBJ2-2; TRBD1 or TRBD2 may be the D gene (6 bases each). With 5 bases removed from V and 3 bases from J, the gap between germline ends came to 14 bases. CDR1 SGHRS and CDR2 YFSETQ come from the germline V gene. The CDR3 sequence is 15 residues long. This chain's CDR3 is CASRWGAMDTGELFF. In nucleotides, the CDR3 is TGCGCCAGCAGGTGGGGGGCGATGGACACCGGGGAGCTGTTTTTT.

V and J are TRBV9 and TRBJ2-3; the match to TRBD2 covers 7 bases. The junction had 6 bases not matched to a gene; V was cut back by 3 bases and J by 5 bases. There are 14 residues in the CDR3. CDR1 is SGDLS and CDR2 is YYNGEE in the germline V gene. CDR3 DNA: TGTGCCAGCAGCGCCGGACTAGTGGAAGATACGCAGTATTTT. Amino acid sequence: CASSAGLVEDTQYF. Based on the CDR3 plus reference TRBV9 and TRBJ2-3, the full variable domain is DSGVTQTPKHLITATGQRVTLRCSPRSGDLSVYWYQQSLDQGLQFLIQYYNGEERAKGNILERFSAQQFPDLHSELNLSSLELGDSALYFCASSAGLVEDTQYFGPGTRLTVL.

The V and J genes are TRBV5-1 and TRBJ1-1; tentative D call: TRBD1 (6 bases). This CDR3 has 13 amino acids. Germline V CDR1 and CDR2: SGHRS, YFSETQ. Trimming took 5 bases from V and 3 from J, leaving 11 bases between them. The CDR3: CASREGGDTEAFF. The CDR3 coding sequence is TGCGCCAGCAGGGAGGGGGGTGACACTGAAGCTTTCTTT.

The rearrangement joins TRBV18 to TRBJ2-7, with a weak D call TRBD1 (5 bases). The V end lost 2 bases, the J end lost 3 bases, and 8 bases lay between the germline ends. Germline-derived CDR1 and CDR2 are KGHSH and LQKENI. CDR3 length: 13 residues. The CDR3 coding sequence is TGTGCCAGCTCACCAGACAGTTTCTACGAGCAGTACTTC. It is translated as CASSPDSFYEQYF.

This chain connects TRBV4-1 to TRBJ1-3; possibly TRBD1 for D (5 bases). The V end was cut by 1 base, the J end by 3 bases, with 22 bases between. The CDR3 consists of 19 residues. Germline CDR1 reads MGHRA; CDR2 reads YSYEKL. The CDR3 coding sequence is TGCGCCAGCAGCCAAGGTGCAGGGAAGATTTACGCCGGTGGAAACACCATATATTTT. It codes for CASSQGAGKIYAGGNTIYF.

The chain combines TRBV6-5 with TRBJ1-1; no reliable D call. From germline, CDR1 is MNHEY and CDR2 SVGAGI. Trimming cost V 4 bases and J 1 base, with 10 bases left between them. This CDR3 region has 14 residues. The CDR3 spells CASSLISGNTEAFF. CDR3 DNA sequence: TGTGCCAGCAGTTTAATCTCAGGGAACACTGAAGCTTTCTTT.

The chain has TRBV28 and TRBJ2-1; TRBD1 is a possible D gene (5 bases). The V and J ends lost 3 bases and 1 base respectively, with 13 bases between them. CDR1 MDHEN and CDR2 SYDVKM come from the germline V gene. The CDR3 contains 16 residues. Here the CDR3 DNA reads TGTGCCAGCAGTTTGTGGCAGGGTAGGTCCTACAATGAGCAGTTCTTC. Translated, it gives CASSLWQGRSYNEQFF. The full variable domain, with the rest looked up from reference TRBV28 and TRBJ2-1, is DVKVTQSSRYLVKRTGEKVFLECVQDMDHENMFWYRQDPGLGLRLIYFSYDVKMKEKGDIPEGYSVSREKKERFSLILESASTNQTSMYLCASSLWQGRSYNEQFFGPGTRLTVL.

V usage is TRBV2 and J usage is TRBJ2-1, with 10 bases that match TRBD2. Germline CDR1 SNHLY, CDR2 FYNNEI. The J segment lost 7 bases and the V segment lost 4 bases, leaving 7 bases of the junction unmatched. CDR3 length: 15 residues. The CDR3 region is CASSVTAGGPNEQFF. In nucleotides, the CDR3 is TGTGCCAGCAGTGTTACAGCGGGGGGGCCTAATGAGCAGTTCTTC. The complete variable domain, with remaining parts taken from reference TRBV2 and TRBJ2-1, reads EPEVTQTPSHQVTQMGQEVILRCVPISNHLYFYWYRQILGQKVEFLVSFYNNEISEKSEIFDDQFSVERPDGSNFTLKIRSTKLEDSAMYFCASSVTAGGPNEQFFGPGTRLTVL.

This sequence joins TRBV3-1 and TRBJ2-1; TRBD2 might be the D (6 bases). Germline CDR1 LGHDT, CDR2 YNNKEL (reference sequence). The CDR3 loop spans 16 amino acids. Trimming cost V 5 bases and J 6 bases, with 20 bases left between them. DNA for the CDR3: TGTGCCAGCAGCTCCCAAGTGGCGGGATTGGGCAATGAGCAGTTCTTC. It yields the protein CASSSQVAGLGNEQFF.

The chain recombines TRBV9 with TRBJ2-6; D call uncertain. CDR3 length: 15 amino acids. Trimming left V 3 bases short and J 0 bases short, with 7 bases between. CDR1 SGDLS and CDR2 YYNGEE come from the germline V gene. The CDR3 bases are TGTGCCAGCAGCGATGAGAGCTCTGGGGCCAACGTCCTGACTTTC. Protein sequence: CASSDESSGANVLTF.

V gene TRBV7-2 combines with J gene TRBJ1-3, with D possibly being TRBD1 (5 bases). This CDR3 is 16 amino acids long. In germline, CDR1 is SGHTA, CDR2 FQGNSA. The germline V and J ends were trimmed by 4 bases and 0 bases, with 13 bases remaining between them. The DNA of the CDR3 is TGTGCCAGCAGCTACGACGGGACGATCTCTGGAAACACCATATATTTT. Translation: CASSYDGTISGNTIYF. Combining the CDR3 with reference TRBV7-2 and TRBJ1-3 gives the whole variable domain GAGVSQSPSNKVTEKGKDVELRCDPISGHTALYWYRQSLGQGLEFLIYFQGNSAPDKSGLPSDRFSAERTGGSVSTLTIQRTQQEDSAVYLCASSYDGTISGNTIYFGEGSWLTVV.

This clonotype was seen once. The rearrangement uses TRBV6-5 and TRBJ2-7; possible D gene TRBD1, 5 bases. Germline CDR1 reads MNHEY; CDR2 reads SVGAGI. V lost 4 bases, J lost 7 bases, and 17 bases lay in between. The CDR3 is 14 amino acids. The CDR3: CASSSTILPGEQYF. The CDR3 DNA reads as TGTGCCAGCAGTTCGACAATTCTACCAGGGGAGCAGTACTTC.

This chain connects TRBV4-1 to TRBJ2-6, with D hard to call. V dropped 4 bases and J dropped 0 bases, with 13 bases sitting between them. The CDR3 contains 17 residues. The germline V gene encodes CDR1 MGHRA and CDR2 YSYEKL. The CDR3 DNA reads TGCGCCAGCAGCCTAGGACGGGCCCGCTCTGGGGCCAACGTCCTGACTTTC. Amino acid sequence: CASSLGRARSGANVLTF.

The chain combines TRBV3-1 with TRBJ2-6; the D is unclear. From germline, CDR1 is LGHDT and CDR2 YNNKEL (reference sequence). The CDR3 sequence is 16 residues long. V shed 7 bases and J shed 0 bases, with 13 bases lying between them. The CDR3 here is CASTDDGSSGANVLTF. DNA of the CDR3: TGTGCCAGCACCGATGACGGATCCTCTGGGGCCAACGTCCTGACTTTC.

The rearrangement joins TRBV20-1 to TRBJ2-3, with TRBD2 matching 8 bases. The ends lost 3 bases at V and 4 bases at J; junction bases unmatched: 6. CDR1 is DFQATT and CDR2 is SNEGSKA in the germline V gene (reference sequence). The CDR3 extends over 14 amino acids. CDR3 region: CSARSGGPSDTQYF. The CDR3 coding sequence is TGCAGTGCTAGGTCGGGAGGGCCCTCAGATACGCAGTATTTT.

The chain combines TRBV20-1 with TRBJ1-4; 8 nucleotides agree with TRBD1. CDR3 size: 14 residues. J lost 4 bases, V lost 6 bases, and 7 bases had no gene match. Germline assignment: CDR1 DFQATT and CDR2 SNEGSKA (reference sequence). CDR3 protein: CSAEPGQVNEKLFF. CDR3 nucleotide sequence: TGCAGTGCAGAACCGGGACAGGTTAATGAAAAACTGTTTTTT.

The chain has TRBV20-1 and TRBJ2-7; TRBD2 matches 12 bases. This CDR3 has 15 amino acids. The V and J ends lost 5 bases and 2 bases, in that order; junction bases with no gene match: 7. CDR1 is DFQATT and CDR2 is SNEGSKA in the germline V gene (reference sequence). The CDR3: CSALTTSGGTYEQYF. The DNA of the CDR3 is TGCAGTGCTCTTACCACTAGCGGGGGGACCTACGAGCAGTACTTC.

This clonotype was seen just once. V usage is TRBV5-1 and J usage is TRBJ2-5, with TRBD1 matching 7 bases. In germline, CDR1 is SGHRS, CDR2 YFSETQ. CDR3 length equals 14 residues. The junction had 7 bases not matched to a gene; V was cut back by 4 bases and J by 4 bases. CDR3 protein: CASSATGAGETQYF. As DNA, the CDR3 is TGCGCCAGCAGCGCAACAGGGGCGGGAGAGACCCAGTACTTC.

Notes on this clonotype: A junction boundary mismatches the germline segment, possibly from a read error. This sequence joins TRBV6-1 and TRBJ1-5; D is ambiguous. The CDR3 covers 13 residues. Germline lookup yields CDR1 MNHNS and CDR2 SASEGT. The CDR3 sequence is CASREGVNQPQHF. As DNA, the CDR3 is TGTGCCAGCAGGGAAGGTGTCAATCAGCCCCAGCATTTT.

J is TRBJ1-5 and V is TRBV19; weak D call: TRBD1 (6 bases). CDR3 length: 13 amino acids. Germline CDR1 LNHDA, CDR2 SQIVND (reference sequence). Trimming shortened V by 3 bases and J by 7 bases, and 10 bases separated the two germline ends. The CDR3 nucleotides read TGTGCCAGTAGTATGGGGGGCCGGCAGCCCCAGCATTTT. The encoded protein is CASSMGGRQPQHF.

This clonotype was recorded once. CDR3 nucleotide sequence: TGCAGTGCTATAGACAGTGGTGGCTACACCTTC. Its protein product is CSAIDSGGYTF. This chain joins TRBV20-1 and TRBJ1-2, with a tentative D call TRBD1 (5 bases). V lost 4 bases and J lost 7, with 10 bases in between. The CDR3 has 11 residues. From germline, CDR1 is DFQATT and CDR2 SNEGSKA (reference sequence).

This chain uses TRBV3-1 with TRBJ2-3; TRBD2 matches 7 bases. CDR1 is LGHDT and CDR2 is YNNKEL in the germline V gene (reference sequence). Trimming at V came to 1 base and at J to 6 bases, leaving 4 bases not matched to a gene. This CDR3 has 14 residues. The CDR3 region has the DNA TGTGCCAGCAGCCAAGTAGCGGGTTTTGATACGCAGTATTTT. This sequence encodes CASSQVAGFDTQYF.

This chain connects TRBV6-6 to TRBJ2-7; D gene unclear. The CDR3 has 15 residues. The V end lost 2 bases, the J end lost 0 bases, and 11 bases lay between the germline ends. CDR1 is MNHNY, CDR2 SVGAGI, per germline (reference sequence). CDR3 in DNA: TGTGCCAGCAGTTACAAGGCAGCTGACTCCTACGAGCAGTACTTC. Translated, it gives CASSYKAADSYEQYF.

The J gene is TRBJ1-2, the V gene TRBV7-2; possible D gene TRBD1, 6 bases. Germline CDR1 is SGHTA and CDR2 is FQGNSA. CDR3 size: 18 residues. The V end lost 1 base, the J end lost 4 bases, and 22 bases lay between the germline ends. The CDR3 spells CASSLDPRDTLSPYGYTF. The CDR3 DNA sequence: TGTGCCAGCAGCTTAGATCCCCGGGACACACTATCCCCCTATGGCTACACCTTC.

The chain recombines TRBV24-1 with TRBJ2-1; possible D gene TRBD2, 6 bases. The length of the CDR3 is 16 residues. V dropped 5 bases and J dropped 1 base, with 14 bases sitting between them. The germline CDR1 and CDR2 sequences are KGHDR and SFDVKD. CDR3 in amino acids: CATSAGLAISYNEQFF. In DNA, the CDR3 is TGTGCCACCAGTGCGGGACTCGCGATTTCCTACAATGAGCAGTTCTTC.

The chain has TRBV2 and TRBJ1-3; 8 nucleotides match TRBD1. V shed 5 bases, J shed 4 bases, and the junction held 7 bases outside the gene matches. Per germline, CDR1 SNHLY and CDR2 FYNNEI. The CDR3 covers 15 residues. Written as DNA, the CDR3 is TGTGCCAGCAGTACCGCCCGGGACAGGGGAAACACCATATATTTT. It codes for CASSTARDRGNTIYF.

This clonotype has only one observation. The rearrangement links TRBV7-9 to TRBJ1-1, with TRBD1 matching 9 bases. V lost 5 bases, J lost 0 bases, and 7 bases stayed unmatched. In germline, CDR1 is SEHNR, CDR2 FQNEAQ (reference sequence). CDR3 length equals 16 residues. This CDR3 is CASSPGQGSMNTEAFF. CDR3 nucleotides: TGTGCCAGCAGCCCCGGACAGGGGAGCATGAACACTGAAGCTTTCTTT.

CDR3: CASSLIAGEGTQYF. CDR3 nucleotide sequence: TGTGCCAGCAGCTTAATCGCGGGAGAGGGTACGCAGTATTTT. J is TRBJ2-3 and V is TRBV11-2, with 7 bases fitting TRBD2. Per the germline V gene, CDR1 is SGHAT and CDR2 is FQNNGV. This CDR3 has 14 residues. After removal of 2 bases from V and 8 bases from J, the junction contained 7 bases not matched to a gene.